Here is one T cell receptor (beta chain) with its context. This sample is part of a study of T cell changes during pregnancy in multiple sclerosis. Only in-frame clones appear in the TCRdb table, and some are missing; sequencing was by immunoSEQ multiplex PCR. The sample lists about 76,000 clones; 93% were seen once. The CDR3 runs to 12 residues. Trimming shortened V by 4 bases and J by 2 bases, and 5 bases separated the two germline ends. Germline V lookup: CDR1 MNHEY, CDR2 SMNVEV (reference sequence). This chain uses TRBV27 with TRBJ1-2; D uncertain. This specimen was peripheral blood, taken in the second trimester of pregnancy. The source of this sequence is a female donor with multiple sclerosis, enrolled in a pregnancy study. CDR3 nucleotides: TGTGCCAGCAGTTCCTCCAACTATGGCTACACCTTC. It specifies CASSSSNYGYTF.